The 29 T cell receptor beta chains reported below all come from one sample, sequenced in a study of T cell responses to AZD1222 COVID-19 vaccine. Only in-frame clones appear in the TCRdb table, and some are missing; sequencing was by immunoSEQ multiplex PCR. The repertoire holds about 82,000 clones, with 85% to 95% as singletons. The sample was peripheral blood, taken on day 0 of AZD1222 vaccination. The receptors were gathered from an adult in good health.

The V call is TRBV29-1, the J call TRBJ2-3; 11 nucleotides match TRBD2. V lost 3 bases, J lost 3 bases, and 5 bases stayed unmatched. CDR1 is SQVTM and CDR2 is ANQGSEA in the germline V gene. The CDR3 extends over 15 amino acids. CDR3 sequence reads: CSVETSGVGTDTQYF. CDR3 nucleotide sequence: TGCAGCGTTGAGACTAGCGGGGTTGGGACAGATACGCAGTATTTT.

The gene calls are TRBV5-1 and TRBJ2-7; 7 bases map to TRBD1. Germline V lookup: CDR1 SGHRS, CDR2 YFSETQ. Trimming cost V 2 bases and J 7 bases; bases outside gene matches: 3. CDR3 length: 12 amino acids. CDR3 in amino acids: CASSLSGGEQYF. Written as DNA, the CDR3 is TGCGCCAGCAGCTTATCAGGGGGTGAGCAGTACTTC.

CDR3 in DNA: TGTGCCAGCAGCTGGGAGGGTAACGGCTACACCTTC. This sequence encodes CASSWEGNGYTF. The chain employs TRBV11-2 and TRBJ1-2, with D unclear. The CDR3 covers 12 residues. Trimming left V 4 bases short and J 8 bases short, with 11 bases between. Germline loops: CDR1 SGHAT, CDR2 FQNNGV.

The V and J genes are TRBV9 and TRBJ1-1; TRBD1 agrees at 7 bases. The CDR3 is 16 residues long. The germline gives CDR1 SGDLS, CDR2 YYNGEE. Losses at the gene ends were 3 bases for V and 3 bases for J; bases not matched to a gene: 11. The CDR3 region is CASSAETGRGDTEAFF. The DNA of the CDR3 is TGTGCCAGCAGCGCGGAGACAGGGCGGGGGGACACTGAAGCTTTCTTT.

This sequence joins TRBV10-3 and TRBJ1-1; D is perhaps TRBD1 (6 bases). Trimming shortened V by 9 bases and J by 0 bases, and 11 bases separated the two germline ends. Germline CDR1 and CDR2: ENHRY and SYGVKD. The CDR3 runs to 13 residues. In nucleotides, the CDR3 is TGTGCCATGCGACAGGACTTGAACACTGAAGCTTTCTTT. This encodes CAMRQDLNTEAFF.

CDR3 DNA: TGTGCCAGCAGCCCCGGCACCGGGGAGCTGTTTTTT. It codes for CASSPGTGELFF. J is TRBJ2-2 and V is TRBV12-3 or TRBV12-4; D is unresolved. This CDR3 has 12 amino acids. Trimming stripped 6 bases from V and 4 bases from J, with 6 bases between.

This clone was counted a single time. This sequence joins TRBV6-2 or TRBV6-3 and TRBJ2-1; D could derive from TRBD1 or TRBD2 (5 bases each). Germline CDR1 reads MNHEY; CDR2 reads SVGEGT. The V gene lost 4 bases and the J gene lost 5 bases, with 21 bases spanning the gap. The CDR3 covers 17 residues. CDR3 sequence: CASSFSTSGTRDNEQFF. In DNA form, the CDR3 reads TGTGCCAGCAGTTTCTCCACATCCGGGACGAGGGACAATGAGCAGTTCTTC.

J is TRBJ2-7 and V is TRBV9; 7 nucleotides match TRBD1. The CDR3 is 14 amino acids. The V segment lost 2 bases and the J segment 5 bases; nucleotides outside the gene matches: 7. CDR1 and CDR2 from the germline V gene are SGDLS and YYNGEE. CDR3 DNA sequence: TGTGCCAGCAGCGTCCGGGACAGCGCCCACGAGCAGTACTTC. This codes for CASSVRDSAHEQYF.

In DNA form, the CDR3 reads TGCGCCAGCAGCTTGCACGGGACAGTAACTGGAAACACCATATATTTT. It codes for CASSLHGTVTGNTIYF. The rearrangement links TRBV5-1 to TRBJ1-3; 7 positions agree with TRBD1. Germline assignment: CDR1 SGHRS and CDR2 YFSETQ. Trimming took 1 base from V and 2 from J; bases not matched to a gene: 6. The CDR3 covers 16 residues. The whole variable domain, filled in from reference TRBV5-1 and TRBJ1-3, reads KAGVTQTPRYLIKTRGQQVTLSCSPISGHRSVSWYQQTPGQGLQFLFEYFSETQRNKGNFPGRFSGRQFSNSRSEMNVSTLELGDSALYLCASSLHGTVTGNTIYFGEGSWLTVV.

This clone is a singleton in its sample. The V and J genes are TRBV5-1 and TRBJ2-1; tentatively, D is TRBD1 (7 bases). The CDR3 runs to 15 residues. Germline V gene lookup returns CDR1 SGHRS and CDR2 YFSETQ. Between the trimmed V and J ends, which lost 4 bases and 5 bases, there was a span of 16 bases. The CDR3 DNA is TGCGCCAGCAGCCCACAGGGGAGGAAAGACAATGAGCAGTTCTTC. It encodes CASSPQGRKDNEQFF.

This chain links TRBV6-5 with TRBJ1-2; perhaps TRBD1 as D (5 bases). V was shortened by 6 bases and J by 7 bases, with 21 bases between the two germline ends. The CDR3 is 15 residues long. The germline gives CDR1 MNHEY, CDR2 SVGAGI. Here the CDR3 DNA reads TGTGCCAGCAGCTTTAACCGGGACGTCGCCACTGGCTACACCTTC. This codes for CASSFNRDVATGYTF.

A remark on this clone: Other DNA sequences from this sample encode an identical CDR3 as well. The chain has TRBV10-3 and TRBJ1-1; D not resolved. The V end was cut by 8 bases, the J end by 1 base, with 8 bases between. Germline V lookup: CDR1 ENHRY, CDR2 SYGVKD. The length of the CDR3 is 12 residues. DNA for the CDR3: TGTGCCATCTCGGAAGGGAACACTGAAGCTTTCTTT. Translated, it gives CAISEGNTEAFF.

The chain is built from TRBV19 and TRBJ2-4, with D perhaps matching TRBD1 or TRBD2 (6 bases each). This CDR3 has 17 amino acids. V lost 1 base to trimming and J lost 1 base, with 14 bases between them. Germline V gives CDR1 LNHDA, CDR2 SQIVND (reference sequence). The CDR3 loop reads CASSIGGARLAKNIQYF. CDR3 bases: TGTGCCAGTAGTATAGGGGGGGCGCGTTTGGCCAAAAACATTCAGTACTTC.

This chain connects TRBV5-8 to TRBJ1-5, with 9 positions matching TRBD1. J lost 6 bases, V lost 4 bases, and 17 bases had no gene match. This CDR3 has 18 amino acids. CDR1 is SGHTS, CDR2 YDEGEE, per germline. The CDR3 bases are TGTGCCAGCAGCAGCCGTGGGACAGGGCAACGAGGTAGTCAGCCCCAGCATTTT. This gives the protein CASSSRGTGQRGSQPQHF.

This clone is a singleton in its sample. This chain joins TRBV10-3 and TRBJ2-7, with 8 bases that match TRBD2. The CDR3 has 15 residues. Germline-derived CDR1 and CDR2 are ENHRY and SYGVKD. Trimming at V came to 6 bases and at J to 0 bases, leaving 7 bases not matched to a gene. The chain's CDR3 is CAISRGGSSSYEQYF. The CDR3 DNA follows: TGTGCCATCAGCCGGGGGGGCAGTAGCTCCTACGAGCAGTACTTC.

J is TRBJ2-7 and V is TRBV13; unclear D gene. Germline assignment: CDR1 PRHDT and CDR2 FYEKMQ (reference sequence). V gave up 1 base and J gave up 1 base, with 8 bases separating them. The CDR3 spans 14 residues. In DNA, the CDR3 is TGTGCCAGCAGCTTAGTGATGGAGTCCTACGAGCAGTACTTC. Translated, it gives CASSLVMESYEQYF.

The rearrangement uses TRBV28 and TRBJ1-6; D is possibly TRBD1 (6 bases). Trimming removed 6 bases from V and 7 bases from J, with 19 bases in between. The CDR3 has 16 residues. In germline, CDR1 is MDHEN, CDR2 SYDVKM. CDR3 loop: CASSDATGPQNSPLHF. The CDR3 nucleotides are TGTGCCAGCAGCGACGCAACAGGGCCACAAAATTCACCCCTCCACTTT.

This clone was seen a single time. CDR3 loop: CASTMTGWNEQFF. CDR3 DNA sequence: TGTGCCAGTACCATGACAGGGTGGAATGAGCAGTTCTTC. The rearrangement links TRBV19 to TRBJ2-1; 7 bases map to TRBD1. The germline gives CDR1 LNHDA, CDR2 SQIVND (reference sequence). Trimming took 7 bases from V and 7 from J; bases not matched to a gene: 7. The CDR3 contains 13 residues.

V usage is TRBV15 and J usage is TRBJ1-5; 9 nucleotides align to TRBD1. Germline V gene sequence: CDR1 LNHNV, CDR2 YYDKDF (reference sequence). This CDR3 spans 15 amino acids. V shed 0 bases and J 4 bases; nucleotides not matched to a gene: 1. The CDR3 loop reads CATSREGQGNQPQHF. In DNA, the CDR3 is TGTGCCACCAGCAGAGAAGGACAGGGGAATCAGCCCCAGCATTTT.

The V and J genes are TRBV28 and TRBJ1-2; D unresolved. CDR1 and CDR2 (germline): MDHEN, SYDVKM. The V gene lost 6 bases and the J gene lost 1 base, with 9 bases spanning the gap. This CDR3 is 13 amino acids long. The CDR3 spells CASSLDGNYGYTF. The CDR3 DNA is TGTGCCAGCAGCCTTGACGGTAACTATGGCTACACCTTC.

V gene TRBV19 combines with J gene TRBJ1-5; possibly TRBD1 for D (6 bases). Germline assignment: CDR1 LNHDA and CDR2 SQIVND (reference sequence). V dropped 5 bases and J dropped 1 base, with 18 bases sitting between them. CDR3 length equals 17 residues. The CDR3 is CASSPSRGDKSNQPQHF. As DNA, the CDR3 is TGTGCCAGTAGTCCCTCGAGGGGGGACAAAAGCAATCAGCCCCAGCATTTT.

This chain joins TRBV29-1 and TRBJ1-1, with D hard to call. Germline assignment: CDR1 SQVTM and CDR2 ANQGSEA. The CDR3 covers 13 residues. Deletions cut 4 bases from V and 8 bases from J, with 17 bases between. CDR3 sequence: CSVGTSRSTEAFF. CDR3 coding DNA: TGCAGCGTTGGAACCTCGCGATCCACCGAAGCTTTCTTT.

The genes are TRBV5-1 and TRBJ2-1; TRBD2 matches at 8 bases. CDR3 length: 15 amino acids. Germline V gene sequence: CDR1 SGHRS, CDR2 YFSETQ. With V trimmed by 0 bases and J by 6 bases, 5 bases remained unmatched. The CDR3 is CASSLARTSSNEQFF. The CDR3 DNA is TGCGCCAGCAGCTTGGCCAGGACTAGCAGCAATGAGCAGTTCTTC.

The chain is built from TRBV2 and TRBJ2-4; D is uncertain. The V end was cut by 5 bases, the J end by 0 bases, with 11 bases between. This CDR3 comprises 15 residues. Per the germline V gene, CDR1 is SNHLY and CDR2 is FYNNEI. In DNA form, the CDR3 reads TGTGCCAGCAGTCCGACACAGCTAGCCAAAAACATTCAGTACTTC. It encodes CASSPTQLAKNIQYF.

CDR3 residues: CASSARPTGGCTGELFF. The DNA for the CDR3 is TGTGCCAGCAGTGCTCGTCCTACAGGGGGATGCACCGGGGAGCTGTTTTTT. The chain couples TRBV6-2 or TRBV6-3 to TRBJ2-2; TRBD1 agrees at 8 bases. Germline assignment: CDR1 MNHEY and CDR2 SVGEGT. The CDR3 has 17 amino acids. Unmatched junction bases numbered 12, after V lost 5 bases and J lost 4 bases.

This sequence joins TRBV5-8 and TRBJ1-2; D ambiguous. V gave up 4 bases and J gave up 3 bases, with 7 bases separating them. CDR3 size: 12 residues. Germline V gene data show CDR1 as SGHTS and CDR2 as YDEGEE. CDR3 bases: TGTGCCAGCAGCAACGGTTACTATGGCTACACCTTC. It translates to CASSNGYYGYTF.

J is TRBJ2-7 and V is TRBV7-2; the D is unclear. Trimming shortened V by 3 bases and J by 0 bases, and 6 bases separated the two germline ends. CDR3 length: 13 residues. Per germline, CDR1 SGHTA and CDR2 FQGNSA. The DNA of the CDR3 is TGTGCCAGCAGCTTCGAGATCTCCTACGAGCAGTACTTC. Amino acid sequence: CASSFEISYEQYF.

V usage is TRBV6-5 and J usage is TRBJ2-1, with D tentatively TRBD1 or TRBD2 (5 bases each). The germline V gene encodes CDR1 MNHEY and CDR2 SVGAGI. Between the trimmed V and J ends, which lost 2 bases and 7 bases, there was a span of 12 bases. The CDR3 sequence is 14 residues long. The CDR3 protein is CASSYQGGLNEQFF. The CDR3 DNA reads as TGTGCCAGCAGTTACCAGGGCGGGTTGAATGAGCAGTTCTTC.

This chain links TRBV7-9 with TRBJ2-5; D might be TRBD2 (6 bases). Germline V gene lookup returns CDR1 SEHNR and CDR2 FQNEAQ (reference sequence). The V end was cut by 0 bases, the J end by 3 bases, with 11 bases between. This CDR3 is built from 15 residues. The CDR3: CASSLALGEEETQYF. As DNA, the CDR3 is TGTGCCAGCAGCTTAGCCCTAGGGGAGGAAGAGACCCAGTACTTC.